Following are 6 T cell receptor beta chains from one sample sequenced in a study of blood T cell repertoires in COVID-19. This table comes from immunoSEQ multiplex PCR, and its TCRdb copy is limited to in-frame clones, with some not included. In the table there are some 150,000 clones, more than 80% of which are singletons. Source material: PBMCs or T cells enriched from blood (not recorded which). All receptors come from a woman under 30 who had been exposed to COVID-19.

In DNA, the CDR3 is TGCGCCAGCAGCCCTTGGACAGACCAATCTGGAAACACCATATATTTT. Its translation is CASSPWTDQSGNTIYF. This chain joins TRBV4-1 and TRBJ1-3; perhaps TRBD1 as D (6 bases). The length of the CDR3 is 16 residues. Germline V gives CDR1 MGHRA, CDR2 YSYEKL. The ends were cut back, 4 bases at V and 1 base at J, with 14 bases in the middle.

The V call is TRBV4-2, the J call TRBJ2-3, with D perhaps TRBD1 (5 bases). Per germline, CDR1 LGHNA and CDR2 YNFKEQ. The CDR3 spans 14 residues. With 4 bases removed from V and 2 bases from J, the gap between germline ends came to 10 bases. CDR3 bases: TGTGCCAGCAGCCGCCCGACAGTCACAGATACGCAGTATTTT. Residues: CASSRPTVTDTQYF.

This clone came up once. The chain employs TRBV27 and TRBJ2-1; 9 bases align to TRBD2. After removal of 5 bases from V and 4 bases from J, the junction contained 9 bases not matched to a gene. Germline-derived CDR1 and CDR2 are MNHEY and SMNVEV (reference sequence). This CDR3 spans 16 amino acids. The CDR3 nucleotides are TGTGCCAGCAGTCCCCTAGCGGGACCGAAATACAATGAGCAGTTCTTC. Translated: CASSPLAGPKYNEQFF.

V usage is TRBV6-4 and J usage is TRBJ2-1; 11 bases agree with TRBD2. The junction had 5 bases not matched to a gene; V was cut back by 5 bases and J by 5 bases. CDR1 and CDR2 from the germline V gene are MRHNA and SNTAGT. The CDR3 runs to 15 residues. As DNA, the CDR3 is TGTGCCAGCAGTACCGGGACTAGCGGAGACAATGAGCAGTTCTTC. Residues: CASSTGTSGDNEQFF.

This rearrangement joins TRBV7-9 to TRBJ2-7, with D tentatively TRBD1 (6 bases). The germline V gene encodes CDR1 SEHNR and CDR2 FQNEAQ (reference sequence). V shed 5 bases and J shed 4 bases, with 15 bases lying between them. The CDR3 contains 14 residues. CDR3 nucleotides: TGTGCCAGCAGCCTCCCGACAGGAATTTACGAGCAGTACTTC. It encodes CASSLPTGIYEQYF.

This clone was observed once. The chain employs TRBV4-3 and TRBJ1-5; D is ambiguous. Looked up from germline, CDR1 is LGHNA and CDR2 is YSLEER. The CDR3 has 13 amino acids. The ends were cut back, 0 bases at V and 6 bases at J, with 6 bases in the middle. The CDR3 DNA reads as TGCGCCAGCAGCCAAGAGCCGGGTCAGCCCCAGCATTTT. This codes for CASSQEPGQPQHF.